The 30 T cell receptor beta chains reported below all come from one sample, sequenced in a study of CXCR3-negative and CXCR3-positive naive CD8 T cells. Study findings and constraints: In CXCR3-positive naive cells, the TRB CDR3s were more hydrophobic than in CXCR3-negative naive cells.

No antigens are known for them. UMI-labeled 5' RACE yielded the TRB cDNA libraries. From its re-call of the 5' RACE reads, TCRdb lists each CDR3 protein once, without DNA. The sample table includes under 90,000 distinct CDR3 sequences. Specimen: naive CXCR3+ CD8+ T cells from blood. Subset in this sample: CD45RO-CCR7+CD27+CD95- naive CD8+ T cells expressing CXCR3 (TNR3+). All receptors derive from a human donor in good health. Some clones in this sample may be carry-over from other donors' samples.

The V call is TRBV19, the J call TRBJ2-7. This CDR3 spans 14 amino acids. Germline CDR1 and CDR2: LNHDA and SQIVND (reference sequence). The CDR3 region is CASSIVGSSYEQYF.

V is TRBV4-3 and J is TRBJ2-1; there is no DNA to check the TCRdb D call of TRBD2. CDR3 length equals 15 residues. Germline V CDR1 and CDR2: LGHNA, YSLEER. The chain's CDR3 is CASSQNLGAYNEQFF.

The chain uses TRBV5-1 and TRBJ2-7. The CDR3 length is 15 residues. CDR1 is SGHRS, CDR2 YFSETQ, per germline. The CDR3 sequence is CASSLRKWTADEQYF.

The chain has TRBV5-4 and TRBJ1-1; there is no DNA to check the TCRdb D call of TRBD1. The CDR3 length is 14 residues. Germline V gene data show CDR1 as SGHNT and CDR2 as YYREEE (reference sequence). CDR3 amino acids: CASSFSTGGTEAFF.

The chain links TRBV20-1 to TRBJ2-5; TCRdb outputs TRBD1, but without DNA this stays unchecked. This CDR3 has 14 residues. Germline values: CDR1 DFQATT, CDR2 SNEGSKA (reference sequence). The CDR3 sequence is CSAGGGGVWETQYF.

The J gene is TRBJ2-2, the V gene TRBV7-6; no DNA is available, so the TRBD2 call from TCRdb remains unchecked. Germline V lookup: CDR1 SGHVS, CDR2 FNYEAQ. The CDR3 loop spans 17 amino acids. This CDR3 reads CASSLSESKANTGELFF.

The chain joins TRBV28 to TRBJ2-2. CDR1 and CDR2 (germline): MDHEN, SYDVKM. This CDR3 is 13 amino acids long. CDR3 in amino acids: CASSLFNTGELFF.

The CDR3 spells CASSPGASGVYEQYF. The V gene is TRBV5-5, the J gene TRBJ2-7; TCRdb indicates TRBD2, and absent DNA this call remains unverified. The CDR3 has 15 residues. Germline CDR1 is SGHKS and CDR2 is YYEKEE (reference sequence). The variable domain in full, completed from reference TRBV5-5 and TRBJ2-7, reads DAGVTQSPTHLIKTRGQQVTLRCSPISGHKSVSWYQQVLGQGPQFIFQYYEKEERGRGNFPDRFSARQFPNYSSELNVNALLLGDSALYLCASSPGASGVYEQYFGPGTRLTVT.

The rearrangement joins TRBV13 to TRBJ1-3. Looked up from germline, CDR1 is PRHDT and CDR2 is FYEKMQ (reference sequence). The CDR3 runs to 15 residues. The chain's CDR3 is CASSFKESSGNTIYF.

This sequence joins TRBV5-8 and TRBJ2-2; TCRdb outputs TRBD1, but without DNA this stays unchecked. From germline, CDR1 is SGHTS and CDR2 YDEGEE. The CDR3 runs 15 residues. CDR3 sequence reads: CASSLGGSSTGELFF.

V usage is TRBV7-9 and J usage is TRBJ1-5. The V gene's germline CDR1 is SEHNR and CDR2 FQNEAQ (reference sequence). The CDR3 is 14 residues long. CDR3 amino acids: CASSPRDSGEPQHF.

The chain links TRBV12-3 or TRBV12-4 to TRBJ2-3; TCRdb reports TRBD1, a call that lacks DNA to check it against. This CDR3 contains 13 residues. The CDR3 is CASSLTGWDTQYF.

This rearrangement joins TRBV7-9 to TRBJ2-4; TCRdb selects TRBD1, and the lack of DNA leaves this call unchecked. Per germline, CDR1 SEHNR and CDR2 FQNEAQ (reference sequence). CDR3 length equals 15 residues. Here the CDR3 reads CASSLSRGPKNIQYF.

This chain uses TRBV6-6 with TRBJ2-1. This CDR3 has 12 amino acids. Germline V CDR1 and CDR2: MNHNY, SVGAGI (reference sequence). The chain's CDR3 is CASSPTNNEQFF.

Here the CDR3 reads CASSSGGTDGYTF. The genes are TRBV6-4 and TRBJ1-2; TCRdb returns TRBD1, unconfirmable since there is no DNA. CDR3 size: 13 residues. Looked up from germline, CDR1 is MRHNA and CDR2 is SNTAGT.

The chain links TRBV7-2 to TRBJ2-3; there is no DNA to check the TCRdb D call of TRBD2. CDR3 length: 16 residues. Germline V gene sequence: CDR1 SGHTA, CDR2 FQGNSA. CDR3 sequence reads: CASSLRGAPRGDTQYF.

The chain uses TRBV5-1 and TRBJ1-4; TCRdb lists TRBD1, though no DNA is available to test this call. The CDR3 is 15 residues long. Germline V gives CDR1 SGHRS, CDR2 YFSETQ. The CDR3 region is CASSLAYRGQEKLFF.

The chain employs TRBV23-1 and TRBJ2-7; TCRdb gives TRBD2 as the D gene, but with no DNA this cannot be confirmed. TRBV23-1 is sorted into the ORF group, with uncertain function. There are 14 residues in the CDR3. This chain's CDR3 is CASSLGRQPYEQYF.

This chain links TRBV28 with TRBJ2-7; the TRBD2 assignment by TCRdb is unverifiable without DNA. CDR1 and CDR2 (germline): MDHEN, SYDVKM. The CDR3 length is 17 residues. The CDR3 protein is CASSLGTSGRSSYEQYF.

This chain joins TRBV24-1 and TRBJ2-1; TCRdb indicates TRBD2, and absent DNA this call remains unverified. Germline CDR1 reads KGHDR; CDR2 reads SFDVKD. The CDR3 sequence is 20 residues long. The CDR3 sequence is CATSDLRAGNTTHSYNEQFF.

The rearrangement uses TRBV6-5 and TRBJ2-7; TCRdb's D gene call, TRBD1, goes unchecked for lack of DNA. From germline, CDR1 is MNHEY and CDR2 SVGAGI. The CDR3 contains 14 residues. The CDR3 spells CASSPGTGVTEQYF.

The chain combines TRBV27 with TRBJ2-3. The CDR3 extends over 15 amino acids. CDR1 is MNHEY and CDR2 is SMNVEV in the germline V gene (reference sequence). The CDR3 reads CASSEFRRNTDTQYF.

J is TRBJ2-2 and V is TRBV28; lacking DNA, the TRBD1 call made by TCRdb goes unchecked. This CDR3 is 16 amino acids long. CDR1 is MDHEN, CDR2 SYDVKM, per germline. The CDR3 protein is CASSPRDRVPTGELFF. Full variable domain (remainder filled in from reference TRBV28 and TRBJ2-2): DVKVTQSSRYLVKRTGEKVFLECVQDMDHENMFWYRQDPGLGLRLIYFSYDVKMKEKGDIPEGYSVSREKKERFSLILESASTNQTSMYLCASSPRDRVPTGELFFGEGSRLTVL.

The chain couples TRBV15 to TRBJ2-3; the D call from TCRdb, TRBD2, cannot be confirmed without DNA. The V gene's germline CDR1 is LNHNV and CDR2 YYDKDF (reference sequence). The CDR3 spans 13 residues. The CDR3 sequence is CATSRGARDTQYF.

The chain couples TRBV27 to TRBJ1-2. CDR3 length: 13 amino acids. The V gene's germline CDR1 is MNHEY and CDR2 SMNVEV (reference sequence). The CDR3 here is CASKSPGDYGYTF.

The chain combines TRBV28 with TRBJ2-7. The length of the CDR3 is 13 residues. The V gene's germline CDR1 is MDHEN and CDR2 SYDVKM. The CDR3 sequence: CASRNIHSYEQYF.

V is TRBV7-2 and J is TRBJ1-1; TCRdb's D call of TRBD1 is untestable without DNA. Germline CDR1 and CDR2: SGHTA and FQGNSA. The CDR3 runs to 16 residues. The CDR3 sequence is CASSLGTVTMNTEAFF.

The chain employs TRBV25-1 and TRBJ2-6; TCRdb designates TRBD1, a call that cannot be tested without DNA. The CDR3 is made up of 21 amino acids. CDR1 MGHDK and CDR2 SYGVNS come from the germline V gene. The CDR3 sequence is CASSEYFYTGTGRSGANVLTF.

The chain couples TRBV28 to TRBJ2-3; with no DNA, the TCRdb D assignment of TRBD1 cannot be verified. The CDR3 is 16 amino acids. Germline assignment: CDR1 MDHEN and CDR2 SYDVKM. CDR3 protein: CASSLRLGAYTDTQYF.

This chain joins TRBV3-1 and TRBJ2-5; TCRdb names TRBD2, which stays unverified in the absence of DNA. This CDR3 spans 15 amino acids. Germline CDR1 is LGHDT and CDR2 is YNNKEL (reference sequence). CDR3 amino acids: CASSREEDLQETQYF.